The rows below give T cell receptor beta chains drawn from one sample of a study of blood T cell repertoires in COVID-19. Using immunoSEQ multiplex PCR, the repertoire was profiled, and TCRdb retains in-frame clones only, with some absent. The repertoire includes hundreds of thousands of clones, under 90% of them detected once, and 15% sits in the top ten. Sequencing was performed on PBMCs or T cells enriched from blood (not recorded which). The receptors were sampled from a man between 18 and 35 years old who had recovered from COVID-19. The conserved cysteine and the conserved F or W are not part of the CDR3 here.

>11|TRBJ1-4|TRBV3-1/TRBV3-2
ASSAGEGEKLF
>14|TRBJ1-1|TRBV4-2
ASSQENHAGGAEAF
>13|TRBJ2-4|TRBV9
ASSVELAPENIQY
>14|TRBJ2-7|TRBV5-5
ASSQDRGRVVHEQY
>10|TRBJ1-1|TRBV29-1
SVVSLEGEAF
>15|TRBJ2-1|TRBV11-3
ASSSWTLAGGHDEQF
>12|TRBJ2-2|TRBV24-1
ATSGRVDTGELF
>12|TRBJ1-2|TRBV19
ASSTPGQPHGYT
>12|TRBJ1-5|TRBV2
ASSAQGINQPQH
>14|TRBJ1-1|TRBV18
ASSQAPGQVNTEAF
>12|TRBJ2-7|TRBV3-1/TRBV3-2
ASSHPDRGSEQY
>11|TRBJ2-2|TRBV12-3/TRBV12-4
ASTPRGIRKLF
>10|TRBJ2-7|TRBV3-1/TRBV3-2
ASSPTEDEQY
>12|TRBJ2-7|TRBV19
ASSNGLASHEQY
>9|TRBJ2-1|TRBV11-2
ASRGGNEQF
>13|TRBJ2-5|TRBV5-4
ASSFGTSEQETQY
>14|TRBJ1-1|TRBV6-5
ASSYPPGTLNTEAF